Listed here is a single TCR beta chain. The specificity of this receptor is unknown. The input lacks base qualities; no much larger clone sits a single base away. The sample originates from a study of cytomegalovirus exposure and HLA in healthy donors (dated by TCRdb to the late 2010s). For context, the study as a whole: An earlier analysis of fewer than 750 of the donors reported about 280 Gb of sequence data and 117 million unique TCR beta sequences obtained from some 170 million T cells. An early release covering around 630 HLA-typed donors comprised 250 to 350 gigabases of sequencing data and around 80 million unique TCR sequences. Of the 300 to 450 genotyped donors, 75% to 85% were placed in the genetic ancestry cluster associated with self-reported Caucasian donors. The study was designed to test whether signatures of past pathogen exposure could be identified by cataloging public T cell receptors. Using immunosequencing, the study profiled T cell repertoires from 666 subjects and related those repertoires to cytomegalovirus serostatus. A separate validation cohort of 100 to 150 different subjects was used in addition to the roughly 640-subject first cohort. To predict cytomegalovirus infection status, the study brought together high-throughput TCR immunosequencing, statistical association of individual TCRs with disease status, and machine learning. A later analysis re-analyzed previously published TCR beta repertoires from several hundred donors and added high-resolution HLA genotyping to study TCR occurrence patterns. Rather than drawing on any new phenotypic data, the later analysis identified candidate immune exposures from TCR beta sequences and the way those sequences occurred across donors. In an earlier analysis of 550 to 700 of the donors, high-throughput TCR beta sequencing was used to judge whether each TCR beta V gene segment behaved as functional or pseudogenic. Alongside the repertoire data, information on donor age, sex, ethnicity and CMV serostatus was compiled. A later genetic analysis used genome-wide SNP genotypes for about three fifths of the 666 donors, treating that subset as a discovery cohort. All discovery cohort repertoires had been generated using a single sequencing platform. HLA typing covered class I and class II loci at four-digit resolution. The number of typed donors differed by locus: roughly 629-640 for A, B, C, DRB1 and DQB1; 500 to 550 for DQA1; 600 to 610 for DPA1; and approximately 450 for DPB1. A handful of DR-DQ haplotypes were handled as single units for association and clustering because linkage in the cohort was strong. On average, about 200,000 unique TCR beta nucleotide sequences were sequenced per donor among some 430 genotyped donors of the cohort, with 15% to 20% of those sequences being non-productive. The research as a whole found: For the cohort, immune exposure information was limited to CMV serostatus. V-gene and J-gene trimming of TCR beta chains was associated with a missense DCLRE1C variant in a later genetic analysis, and the association was replicated in an independent cohort. Because HLA typing was missing for some donors at each locus, association tests included only the typed subset. While some public TCRs were present in many individuals, most TCR sequences turned up only very rarely across donors. A later analysis found that TCR association rates varied across HLA loci, with DRB1 alleles showing the most associated TCRs and HLA-C alleles the fewest. Assigning TCR associations to individual alleles was difficult when HLA alleles, especially DR and DQ, strongly co-occurred. A further reported finding was that TCR beta sequences accurately predicted the HLA-A and HLA-B alleles for most subjects in the first cohort. The authors suggested that the approach could potentially be generalized to other disease states and immunological phenotypes. Broadly in line with IMGT annotations, most TCR beta V segments showed up in productive rearrangements about 87% or about 30% of the time in an earlier analysis of around 600 of the donors. Specific HLA alleles were associated with 15,000 to 20,000 TCR beta sequences at a false discovery rate of 0.05 in a later analysis. Linkage disequilibrium might explain the correlated functional status among segregating V segments, but an unknown experimental factor could not be excluded. A later analysis found that HLA-associated TCR beta chains were more clonally expanded and had lower generation probabilities than equally common non-associated chains. A later genetic analysis reported fewer N-insertions in productive TCRs among donors in an Asian-associated ancestry cluster than the roughly 650-donor mean. Cytomegalovirus status was reported to be diagnosed by the classifier with high specificity and sensitivity in both the original and validation cohorts. In this cohort, only TCR beta chains were sequenced, and detectable features were limited by the absence of alpha or paired-chain data. According to a later analysis, most CMV-associated TCR beta chains appeared to be HLA-restricted, and the HLA associations seemed to be driven largely by CMV exposure. According to a later analysis, parvovirus B19, influenza, CMV and Epstein-Barr virus appeared linked to several top co-occurrence clusters. In the study, 150 to 200 TCR beta chains were listed as associated with cytomegalovirus. A group of highly shared sequence variants was considered likely to be a technical artifact of the sequencing pipeline. Sequencing depth was assumed to be roughly uniform across donors in the presence/absence analyses, though that assumption may not hold. Some IMGT-functional V segments, including TRBV6-2 and TRBV6-3, could not be told apart with the 87-base-pair reads, so those segments were excluded. The earlier analysis of 587 of the donors excluded over 15 rarely observed V segments, including chromosome 9 orphons, because counts were too low. A few of the identified cytomegalovirus-associated TCR beta chains were confirmed in vitro to be specific for cytomegalovirus antigens.

The CDR3 has 11 amino acids, counting the end cysteine and phenylalanine. Left in the record is the CDR3 DNA by itself, 33 bases read in frame from the first base. V is cut back by 5 bases and J by 5 bases, with 0 bases in the junction unmatched. Reading the germline V gene gives CDR1 MNHEY and CDR2 SVGAGI. In total, 630 or so healthy bone marrow donors made up the cohort. At the time of sampling, all cohort members were nominally healthy, though unrecorded immune exposures were likely present. The donor was CMV seronegative and belonged to the group of several hundred seronegative cohort members. Each donor provided a peripheral blood sample, and peripheral blood mononuclear cells were used for TCR beta sequencing. The Qiagen DNeasy Blood Extraction Kit was used to extract genomic DNA from the blood cell samples. The library was prepared using the immunoSEQ multiplex PCR assay. For the multiplex PCR, a mixture combining 60 forward primers for TCR Vbeta segments and 13 reverse primers for TCR Jbeta segments was used. A multiplex PCR assay on genomic DNA amplified the CDR3 region of rearranged TCR beta genes. The amplified TCR beta libraries were sequenced on the Illumina HiSeq System as 87-base-pair reads. For the original study's pipeline: A later analysis tallied 75 million to 95 million unique TCR beta chains across the 550 to 850 repertoires, and approximately 12 million of those chains were shared by two or more donors. To remove PCR and sequencing errors, raw reads were error-corrected and collapsed into unique sequences using a nearest-neighbor algorithm that merged closely related sequences. Alignment of CDR3 sequences to IMGT reference sequences was used to assign V, D and J gene segments. For a sequence to be retained, a match of at least six nucleotides to both a V gene segment and a J gene segment was required. Rearrangements were called productive when the CDR3 lacked stop codons and stayed in frame with V and J; all others were non-productive. Following IMGT convention, CDR3 was defined as the stretch from the second conserved V-encoded cysteine to the conserved J-encoded phenylalanine. Sequences without an unambiguous match to a single V gene segment were excluded from the earlier analysis of over 500 of the donors. An earlier analysis of roughly 590 of the donors called V segments functional above 56.7% productive rearrangements and segregating when the between-donor standard deviation exceeded 5%. A statistical classification framework was built to diagnose cytomegalovirus status from the catalog of TCR beta chain sequences. A later analysis assigned V and J genes by comparing TCR nucleotide sequences with IMGT/GENE-DB human TR gene sequences. A later analysis assigned CDR3 sequences and most-parsimonious VDJ recombination scenarios with the TCRdist pipeline. In a later analysis, every TCR beta chain was defined by the combination of its CDR3 amino acid sequence and its V-gene family, and reads without a unique V-gene family were dropped. To address suspected cross-contamination and a sequencing artifact, a later analysis removed around 600 highly shared, low-generation-probability nucleotide sequences. For each public chain, a later analysis derived a clonal expansion index from normalized ranks of inferred template counts within each repertoire. In a later analysis, generation probabilities were computed with a VDJ recombination model fitted to out-of-frame rearrangements, and the resulting probabilities were checked against IGoR. In a later analysis, hypergeometric tests were used to score TCR-TCR, TCR-HLA and TCR-CMV co-occurrence, with a repertoire-size bias correction applied to TCR pairs. To estimate false discovery rates, a later analysis permuted the HLA or CMV assignments 20 times. A later analysis grouped co-occurring TCRs with DBSCAN, adding TCRdist sequence similarity when clustering within HLA-allele-positive subsets. Co-occurrence clustering excluded repertoires with fewer than 30,000 or more than 120,000 public chains, plus five with anomalous nucleotide sharing. TCRdb took this table from immuneACCESS and kept in-frame rearrangements with V and J called. Such tables lack part of the clones; where checked against another copy, unresolved V genes explain under half of the gap, and the rest is unexplained. For V, J and clone size, that table is used; D and trimming come from the DNA. This sample is represented by roughly 100,000 clones; 70% to 75% of them were singletons. Clones ranked in the top ten supply 1.3% of the sample.

The sequence came from a man aged 40-50 years in good health and CMV-seronegative. The sample comprised PBMCs. The receptor chain draws on TRBV6-5 and TRBJ2-7; 7 junctional bases match TRBD1. The CDR3 corresponds to CASSDRDEQYF. The sequenced DNA is TGTGCCAGCAGTGACAGGGACGAGCAGTACTTC.